The 27 T cell receptor beta chains below come from one sample, sequenced in a study of T cell responses to AZD1222 COVID-19 vaccine. Sequencing used immunoSEQ multiplex PCR; TCRdb keeps in-frame clones, though not all of them. This table has about 94,000 clones, approximately 87% appearing once. Sequences were derived from peripheral blood, sampled 28 days after the second AZD1222 dose. The receptors stem from an adult who received the AZD1222 COVID-19 vaccine.

The chain is built from TRBV7-3 and TRBJ2-1; D call uncertain. Trimming pared 1 base from V and 7 bases from J, leaving 17 bases between. The CDR3 length is 16 residues. CDR1 and CDR2 (germline): SGHTA, FQGTGA. The CDR3 DNA reads as TGTGCCAGCAGCTTAAGGCGGTCTGAGACCCTGAATGAGCAGTTCTTC. It specifies CASSLRRSETLNEQFF.

This clone rates as medium-sized. The gene calls are TRBV10-1 and TRBJ2-7, with TRBD1 matching over 11 bases. The CDR3 has 14 residues. CDR1 and CDR2 from the germline V gene are WNHNN and SYGVQD (reference sequence). Trimming at V came to 4 bases and at J to 6 bases, leaving 5 bases not matched to a gene. CDR3: CASSGAGTGGEQYF. CDR3 DNA sequence: TGCGCCAGCAGTGGGGCCGGGACAGGGGGCGAGCAGTACTTC.

CDR3 residues: CAWSDGLSGNTIYF. The DNA for the CDR3 is TGTGCCTGGAGTGACGGGCTTTCTGGAAACACCATATATTTT. This chain links TRBV30 with TRBJ1-3; D call uncertain. Germline lookup yields CDR1 GTSNPN and CDR2 SVGIG (reference sequence). This CDR3 is 14 amino acids long. The V end lost 1 base, the J end lost 1 base, and 8 bases lay between the germline ends.

V is TRBV7-8 and J is TRBJ1-4, with TRBD1 as a possible D gene (6 bases). With 4 bases removed from V and 3 bases from J, the gap between germline ends came to 9 bases. This CDR3 has 14 residues. Germline loops: CDR1 SGHVS, CDR2 FQNEAQ. As DNA, the CDR3 is TGTGCCAGCAGCTGGGGGGCAGCTAATGAAAAACTGTTTTTT. The encoded protein is CASSWGAANEKLFF.

The genes are TRBV19 and TRBJ2-3, with unresolved D. Germline CDR1 LNHDA, CDR2 SQIVND (reference sequence). Between the trimmed V and J ends, which lost 2 bases and 0 bases, there was a span of 12 bases. The CDR3 is 16 amino acids. CDR3 sequence: CASSIRRLTSTDTQYF. The CDR3, as DNA: TGTGCCAGTAGTATAAGGAGACTGACTAGCACAGATACGCAGTATTTT. The entire variable domain, with the rest obtained from reference TRBV19 and TRBJ2-3, is as follows: DGGITQSPKYLFRKEGQNVTLSCEQNLNHDAMYWYRQDPGQGLRLIYYSQIVNDFQKGDIAEGYSVSREKKESFPLTVTSAQKNPTAFYLCASSIRRLTSTDTQYFGPGTRLTVL.

This clone has a handful of counts. Here the CDR3 DNA reads TGTGCCAGCAGCCAAGCTTCGGGGACACCCTACGAGCAGTACTTC. Encoded protein: CASSQASGTPYEQYF. The chain links TRBV3-1 (or the pseudogene TRBV3-2) to TRBJ2-7; a possible D gene is TRBD1 (6 bases). The V end lost 1 base, the J end lost 2 bases, and 12 bases lay between the germline ends. The CDR3 has 15 amino acids. Germline loops: CDR1 LGHDT, CDR2 YNNKEL (reference sequence).

This sequence joins TRBV21-1 and TRBJ2-1; the tabulated D call, TRBD1, remains unverified against the DNA. TRBV21-1 is a recognized pseudogene. The CDR3 spans 16 residues. In DNA, the CDR3 is TGTGCCAGCAGCAAAGCTCAGGGGGCAAGAAACAATGAGCAGTTCTTC. This translates into CASSKAQGARNNEQFF.

The chain has TRBV4-1 and TRBJ2-3; 12 bases agree with TRBD2. Germline V CDR1 and CDR2: MGHRA, YSYEKL. The CDR3 totals 17 residues. V shed 0 bases, J shed 6 bases, and the junction held 7 bases outside the gene matches. The DNA of the CDR3 is TGCGCCAGCAGCCAAGAAGGTCTAGCGGGAGGGTTGGATACGCAGTATTTT. Translating it yields CASSQEGLAGGLDTQYF.

The chain recombines TRBV2 with TRBJ1-5; a weak D match, TRBD1 (5 bases). V lost 10 bases to trimming and J lost 5 bases, with 18 bases between them. Looked up from germline, CDR1 is SNHLY and CDR2 is FYNNEI. The length of the CDR3 is 14 residues. The CDR3 here is CATQFDSSYQPQHF. The CDR3 DNA reads TGTGCCACTCAGTTCGACAGTAGTTATCAGCCCCAGCATTTT.

V and J are TRBV4-3 and TRBJ1-6; 10 positions agree with TRBD1. Trimming removed 0 bases from V and 10 bases from J; junction bases left unmatched: 3. Germline-derived CDR1 and CDR2 are LGHNA and YSLEER. The length of the CDR3 is 15 residues. CDR3 sequence (DNA): TGCGCCAGCAGCCAAGAGGGACAGGGGTTATCACCCCTCCACTTT. It encodes CASSQEGQGLSPLHF.

The chain recombines TRBV18 with TRBJ1-3, with TRBD1 as a possible D gene (6 bases). The CDR3 is 16 amino acids. V gave up 6 bases and J gave up 2 bases, with 17 bases separating them. Germline V lookup: CDR1 KGHSH, CDR2 LQKENI. The CDR3 region is CASSGYRDLAGNTIYF. CDR3 DNA sequence: TGTGCCAGCTCGGGGTACAGGGACTTGGCTGGAAACACCATATATTTT.

The chain couples TRBV4-2 to TRBJ2-7; TRBD1 might be the D (9 bases). The CDR3 spans 19 residues. Germline V gene data show CDR1 as LGHNA and CDR2 as YNFKEQ. Trimming pared 4 bases from V and 1 base from J, leaving 26 bases between. CDR3 nucleotide sequence: TGTGCCAGCAGCCGGACACCGGGGGGGGCCGGGACAGGGTCCTACGAGCAGTACTTC. This sequence encodes CASSRTPGGAGTGSYEQYF.

The V gene is TRBV29-1, the J gene TRBJ1-5; TRBD1 might be the D (6 bases). The germline V and J ends were trimmed by 7 bases and 2 bases, with 9 bases remaining between them. Germline V gene data show CDR1 as SQVTM and CDR2 as ANQGSEA. This CDR3 contains 12 residues. CDR3 sequence: CSAGHRNQPQHF. The CDR3 nucleotides read TGCAGCGCGGGACACCGCAATCAGCCCCAGCATTTT.

The V gene is TRBV7-3, the J gene TRBJ2-4, with 12 bases fitting TRBD2. This CDR3 is 15 amino acids long. The V gene's germline CDR1 is SGHTA and CDR2 FQGTGA. The V segment lost 1 base and the J segment 8 bases; nucleotides outside the gene matches: 3. The CDR3 nucleotides read TGTGCCAGCAGCTTAAGCCTAGCGGGAGGGGACATTCAGTACTTC. This translates into CASSLSLAGGDIQYF.

The V gene is TRBV9, the J gene TRBJ2-1; 12 bases match TRBD2. The CDR3 sequence is 16 residues long. Per the germline V gene, CDR1 is SGDLS and CDR2 is YYNGEE. Trimming cost V 3 bases and J 7 bases; bases outside gene matches: 8. CDR3 DNA sequence: TGTGCCAGCAGCGGTACCGGGACTAGCGGGCCTAATGAGCAGTTCTTC. The encoded protein is CASSGTGTSGPNEQFF.

The chain joins TRBV9 to TRBJ2-7; 7 nucleotides line up with TRBD1. In germline, CDR1 is SGDLS, CDR2 YYNGEE. V was pared by 4 bases and J by 3 bases, with 10 bases of the junction left unmatched. This CDR3 has 15 amino acids. The CDR3 is CASSKDGTGDYEQYF. The DNA of the CDR3 is TGTGCCAGCAGCAAAGATGGTACAGGGGACTACGAGCAGTACTTC.

This clone was seen more than once but under ten times. V and J are TRBV9 and TRBJ2-1; 7 bases are a match to TRBD1. This CDR3 has 16 amino acids. V gave up 0 bases and J gave up 0 bases; unmatched junction bases: 3. Germline lookup yields CDR1 SGDLS and CDR2 YYNGEE. DNA of the CDR3: TGTGCCAGCAGCGTAGGTGGACAGGACTCCTACAATGAGCAGTTCTTC. It is translated as CASSVGGQDSYNEQFF.

This clone has a single count. The rearrangement uses TRBV7-8 and TRBJ1-2, with D tentatively TRBD1 (5 bases). The CDR3 contains 13 residues. Germline V lookup: CDR1 SGHVS, CDR2 FQNEAQ. Trimming shortened V by 5 bases and J by 7 bases, and 14 bases separated the two germline ends. CDR3 sequence reads: CASSARGDGGYTF. The CDR3 coding sequence is TGTGCCAGCAGCGCACGGGGGGATGGTGGCTACACCTTC.

This clone was picked up one time. The V and J genes are TRBV4-1 and TRBJ1-3; D gene ambiguous. Germline CDR1 and CDR2: MGHRA and YSYEKL. Trimming left V 4 bases short and J 0 bases short, with 13 bases between. The CDR3 has 16 amino acids. The CDR3 loop is CASSLYTDGSGNTIYF. CDR3 DNA sequence: TGCGCCAGCAGCCTTTATACTGACGGCTCTGGAAACACCATATATTTT.

This clone was seen just once. J is TRBJ1-3 and V is TRBV7-8; maybe TRBD1 (6 bases). The CDR3 length is 15 residues. V was clipped by 0 bases and J by 7 bases, with 13 bases between them. CDR1 SGHVS and CDR2 FQNEAQ come from the germline V gene. DNA for the CDR3: TGTGCCAGCAGCTTAGCATCCCAGGGGACGAACACCATATATTTT. Protein sequence: CASSLASQGTNTIYF. The whole variable domain, remainder taken from reference TRBV7-8 and TRBJ1-3, is GAGVSQSPRYKVAKRGQDVALRCDPISGHVSLFWYQQALGQGPEFLTYFQNEAQLDKSGLPSDRFFAERPEGSVSTLKIQRTQQEDSAVYLCASSLASQGTNTIYFGEGSWLTVV.

The chain employs TRBV11-2 and TRBJ1-2, with a weak D call TRBD1 (6 bases). CDR3 length: 16 residues. Germline assignment: CDR1 SGHAT and CDR2 FQNNGV. V shed 2 bases and J shed 1 base, with 14 bases lying between them. CDR3 protein: CASSLLPGAYNYGYTF. Written as DNA, the CDR3 is TGTGCCAGCAGCTTACTTCCAGGGGCCTATAACTATGGCTACACCTTC.

J is TRBJ1-2 and V is TRBV5-6; D ambiguous. The CDR3 contains 13 residues. The V gene lost 1 base and the J gene lost 1 base, with 5 bases spanning the gap. Per the germline V gene, CDR1 is SGHDT and CDR2 is YYEEEE. The CDR3 sequence is CASSLRGNYGYTF. CDR3 DNA: TGTGCCAGCAGCTTGCGGGGTAACTATGGCTACACCTTC. The entire variable domain, with the rest obtained from reference TRBV5-6 and TRBJ1-2, is as follows: DAGVTQSPTHLIKTRGQQVTLRCSPKSGHDTVSWYQQALGQGPQFIFQYYEEEERQRGNFPDRFSGHQFPNYSSELNVNALLLGDSALYLCASSLRGNYGYTFGSGTRLTVV.

This rearrangement joins TRBV7-6 to TRBJ2-5; TRBD1 aligns across 11 bases. Trimming cost V 5 bases and J 5 bases; bases outside gene matches: 7. The CDR3 contains 15 residues. Germline V gene data show CDR1 as SGHVS and CDR2 as FNYEAQ. CDR3 protein: CASSLRTGGYETQYF. The DNA for the CDR3 is TGTGCCAGCAGCCTTAGGACAGGGGGCTATGAGACCCAGTACTTC.

The chain recombines TRBV4-2 with TRBJ1-5, with 7 positions matching TRBD1. Trimming took 2 bases from V and 2 from J; bases not matched to a gene: 6. Germline V gene data show CDR1 as LGHNA and CDR2 as YNFKEQ. The CDR3 runs 16 residues. The CDR3 loop is CASSQLQGSRNQPQHF. For the CDR3, the DNA is TGTGCCAGCAGCCAACTACAGGGGAGTCGCAATCAGCCCCAGCATTTT.

This chain links TRBV5-4 with TRBJ2-3, with 7 bases lining up with TRBD2. This CDR3 region has 16 residues. In germline, CDR1 is SGHNT, CDR2 YYREEE (reference sequence). Losses at the gene ends were 4 bases for V and 6 bases for J; bases not matched to a gene: 14. CDR3 sequence: CASSHLRDGGLDTQYF. The CDR3 DNA sequence: TGTGCCAGCAGCCATCTGCGGGACGGGGGGTTGGATACGCAGTATTTT.

CDR3 loop: CASSSPDRGQGYTF. The CDR3 nucleotides are TGTGCCAGTAGTAGCCCCGACAGGGGTCAAGGCTACACCTTC. This rearrangement joins TRBV19 to TRBJ1-2; 8 nucleotides agree with TRBD1. Unmatched junction bases numbered 9, after V lost 4 bases and J lost 8 bases. Germline CDR1 reads LNHDA; CDR2 reads SQIVND (reference sequence). The CDR3 totals 14 residues. The full variable domain, in which reference TRBV19 and TRBJ1-2 provide the parts outside the CDR3, is DGGITQSPKYLFRKEGQNVTLSCEQNLNHDAMYWYRQDPGQGLRLIYYSQIVNDFQKGDIAEGYSVSREKKESFPLTVTSAQKNPTAFYLCASSSPDRGQGYTFGSGTRLTVV.

The chain recombines TRBV18 with TRBJ2-5; unclear D gene. V was pared by 3 bases and J by 4 bases, with 9 bases between. The CDR3 consists of 13 residues. CDR1 is KGHSH, CDR2 LQKENI, per germline. The CDR3, as DNA: TGTGCCAGCTCACCGTACTCATCAGAGACCCAGTACTTC. Its translation: CASSPYSSETQYF.